A selection of T cell receptor beta chains follows, all from one sample in a study of cytomegalovirus exposure and HLA in healthy donors. Profiling relied on immunoSEQ multiplex PCR, and the TCRdb table lists in-frame clones only, not all of them. The sample includes fewer than 130,000 clones, roughly 90% of them seen just once. Input material: PBMCs. The receptors here all came from a woman in her thirties in good health and CMV-seropositive. Both conserved end residues are trimmed from each CDR3. Each record gives: V gene, CDR3 protein.

v_gene: TRBV21-1; CDR3aa: ASSSGGREATYNEQF
v_gene: TRBV30; CDR3aa: AWGRDYQETQY
v_gene: TRBV27; CDR3aa: ASRLAGNYNEQF
v_gene: TRBV28; CDR3aa: ASRRRYEQY
v_gene: TRBV7-9; CDR3aa: ATELGGSPYEQY
v_gene: TRBV11-2; CDR3aa: ASSSPRGVDGYT
v_gene: TRBV4-1; CDR3aa: ASSQPLATGELF
v_gene: TRBV18; CDR3aa: ASSPPPGTGDGEQY
v_gene: TRBV7-9; CDR3aa: ASTLAGEVELF
v_gene: TRBV4-1; CDR3aa: ASSQVRYRGGYGYT
v_gene: TRBV20-1; CDR3aa: SALRGGTQY
v_gene: TRBV15; CDR3aa: ATSSRQNQPQH
v_gene: TRBV29-1; CDR3aa: SVARQGEPYEQY
v_gene: TRBV30; CDR3aa: AWSGGTPEAF
v_gene: TRBV7-9; CDR3aa: ASSLEGQPNTEAF
v_gene: TRBV19; CDR3aa: ASSITGLGTEAF
v_gene: TRBV9; CDR3aa: ASSVADSSSGNTIY
v_gene: TRBV5-6; CDR3aa: ASTLLGTGVYEQY
v_gene: TRBV9; CDR3aa: ASSVTSASSYNEQF
v_gene: TRBV28; CDR3aa: ASSLSGRFRDTQY
v_gene: TRBV7-2; CDR3aa: ASSLARNTEAF
v_gene: TRBV18; CDR3aa: ASSLVRERNQPQH
v_gene: TRBV10-2; CDR3aa: ASSEVAGDTGELF
v_gene: TRBV5-6; CDR3aa: ASSWTRQGTLH
v_gene: TRBV28; CDR3aa: ASSLGAEGANVLT
v_gene: TRBV2; CDR3aa: ASSAQVPSSYEQY
v_gene: TRBV7-2; CDR3aa: ASSLVGTSGLGETQY
v_gene: TRBV29-1; CDR3aa: SVPLVPSGGGNEQF
v_gene: TRBV15; CDR3aa: ATSSPGLAGEVDEQF